This T cell receptor beta chain stems from a study of monozygotic twins with cystic fibrosis. This clone has a single count. Method: immunoSEQ multiplex PCR; TCRdb's copy keeps in-frame clones and lacks some. Among about 35,000 clones listed, more than 60% were seen once. The sequencing input was blood. This sequence originates from a girl between 10 and 17 years old with cystic fibrosis.

Written as DNA, the CDR3 is TGTGCCAGCAGCTTAGAAATCGGCGGGTGGGACACCATATATTTT. This translates into CASSLEIGGWDTIYF. The chain links TRBV7-2 to TRBJ1-3; no clear D. This CDR3 comprises 15 residues. Germline CDR1 SGHTA, CDR2 FQGNSA. The germline V and J ends were trimmed by 1 base and 8 bases, with 15 bases remaining between them.